The 27 T cell receptor beta chains presented below share a single source sample, sequenced in a study of T cells after yellow fever vaccination. TCRdb redid the calling of the 5' RACE reads with MiXCR, one entry per CDR3 protein. The data hold 500,000 to 650,000 distinct CDR3 sequences, with roughly an eighth observed a single time. This material consisted of PBMCs, taken on the day of the yellow fever booster vaccination. These receptors were obtained from a man aged 30-40 years who received the YFV17D yellow fever vaccine.

The chain recombines TRBV7-2 with TRBJ2-7; TRBD2 matches at 10 bases. CDR1 and CDR2 from the germline V gene are SGHTA and FQGNSA. The CDR3 loop spans 13 amino acids. The J segment lost 4 bases and the V segment lost 4 bases, leaving 1 base of the junction unmatched. The CDR3 nucleotides read TGTGCCAGCAGCTCTAGCGGGAGATACGAGCAGTACTTC. This translates into CASSSSGRYEQYF.

V and J are TRBV4-3 and TRBJ2-4; 8 bases map to TRBD1. Germline V gene data show CDR1 as LGHNA and CDR2 as YSLEER. Germline trimming cut 1 base from V and 6 bases from J; bases unmatched to any gene: 8. The CDR3 has 16 residues. The CDR3 protein is CASSQGGQGARNIQYF. Here the CDR3 DNA reads TGCGCCAGCAGCCAAGGAGGGCAGGGGGCGAGAAACATTCAGTACTTC.

The sample holds many counts of this clonotype. DNA of the CDR3: TGTGCCAGCAGCTTAGACAGGGGGTACTACAATGAGCAGTTCTTC. Protein product: CASSLDRGYYNEQFF. The chain recombines TRBV11-2 with TRBJ2-1, with 7 nucleotides matching TRBD1. With 0 bases clipped from V and 3 bases from J, the junction kept 2 bases outside the gene matches. This CDR3 spans 15 amino acids. CDR1 and CDR2 from the germline V gene are SGHAT and FQNNGV.

This clonotype occurred many times. The chain combines TRBV20-1 with TRBJ2-5; 12 bases match TRBD1. Losses at the gene ends were 6 bases for V and 0 bases for J; bases not matched to a gene: 5. Germline V lookup: CDR1 DFQATT, CDR2 SNEGSKA (reference sequence). The CDR3 spans 15 residues. CDR3 coding DNA: TGCAGTGCAGGGACAGGGGGCCGGTACCAAGAGACCCAGTACTTC. Its protein is CSAGTGGRYQETQYF.

The gene calls are TRBV2 and TRBJ2-1; no firm D call. V gave up 3 bases and J gave up 4 bases, with 16 bases separating them. The CDR3 has 16 residues. Germline CDR1 reads SNHLY; CDR2 reads FYNNEI. The CDR3 coding sequence is TGTGCCAGCAGTGAGGGCTCTGGCGGTAGATACAATGAGCAGTTCTTC. It encodes CASSEGSGGRYNEQFF.

This clonotype showed up just a few times. V is TRBV12-3 or TRBV12-4 and J is TRBJ2-1, with D tentatively TRBD1 or TRBD2 (5 bases each). The CDR3 consists of 16 residues. The V gene lost 6 bases and the J gene lost 5 bases, with 20 bases spanning the gap. The CDR3 here is CASSEVGRNVDNEQFF. The CDR3 DNA is TGTGCCAGCAGCGAAGTGGGACGGAACGTCGACAATGAGCAGTTCTTC.

The chain recombines TRBV18 with TRBJ1-1; 8 bases are shared with TRBD1. CDR3 length: 14 residues. The V gene's germline CDR1 is KGHSH and CDR2 LQKENI. The V segment lost 3 bases and the J segment 3 bases; nucleotides outside the gene matches: 3. CDR3: CASSPDRADTEAFF. In nucleotides, the CDR3 is TGTGCCAGCTCACCGGACAGGGCCGACACTGAAGCTTTCTTT.

This rearrangement joins TRBV11-2 to TRBJ2-7; 8 nucleotides match TRBD1. Germline trimming cut 3 bases from V and 3 bases from J; bases unmatched to any gene: 4. The germline CDR1 and CDR2 sequences are SGHAT and FQNNGV. The length of the CDR3 is 14 residues. The DNA for the CDR3 is TGTGCCAGCAGCTTTGACAGGGGAAACTACGAGCAGTACTTC. It specifies CASSFDRGNYEQYF.

In this sample, this clonotype turned up a few times. The chain employs TRBV20-1 and TRBJ2-3; 9 nucleotides align to TRBD2. The CDR3 sequence is 12 residues long. In germline, CDR1 is DFQATT, CDR2 SNEGSKA (reference sequence). CDR3 sequence reads: CGREGPGDTQYF. Here the CDR3 DNA reads TGCGGGCGGGAGGGCCCGGGAGATACGCAGTATTTT.

This clonotype was picked up a small number of times. The rearrangement joins TRBV10-3 to TRBJ2-7, with TRBD2 matching 8 bases. This CDR3 has 14 amino acids. V lost 3 bases, J lost 2 bases, and 3 bases stayed unmatched. Per germline, CDR1 ENHRY and CDR2 SYGVKD. Here the CDR3 reads CAISELAATYEQYF. The DNA of the CDR3 is TGTGCCATCAGTGAACTAGCGGCTACCTACGAGCAGTACTTC.

This clonotype was seen more than once but under ten times. This sequence joins TRBV20-1 and TRBJ2-1; a possible D gene is TRBD2 (6 bases). The length of the CDR3 is 15 residues. V lost 0 bases, J lost 6 bases, and 15 bases lay in between. Germline lookup yields CDR1 DFQATT and CDR2 SNEGSKA (reference sequence). The CDR3 spells CSARDQTRMGNEQFF. The CDR3 region has the DNA TGCAGTGCTAGAGATCAGACTAGGATGGGCAATGAGCAGTTCTTC.

A few counts support this clonotype. The gene calls are TRBV7-8 and TRBJ2-5; TRBD2 agrees at 7 bases. This CDR3 is 16 amino acids long. CDR1 is SGHVS, CDR2 FQNEAQ, per germline. Trimming cost V 5 bases and J 2 bases; bases outside gene matches: 11. This chain's CDR3 is CASSPRLSGTQETQYF. The CDR3 DNA follows: TGTGCCAGCAGCCCTCGTCTGAGCGGGACTCAAGAGACCCAGTACTTC.

This clonotype was seen a handful of times. The CDR3 loop reads CASSPRGQGQKLFF. The CDR3 DNA sequence: TGTGCCAGCAGTCCCCGAGGGCAGGGGCAAAAACTGTTTTTT. This chain joins TRBV12-3 or TRBV12-4 and TRBJ1-4; maybe TRBD1 (6 bases). The CDR3 is made up of 14 amino acids. The ends were cut back, 5 bases at V and 9 bases at J, with 16 bases in the middle.

This clonotype was observed a handful of times. The chain carries TRBV25-1 and TRBJ2-3; D possibly corresponds to TRBD2 (5 bases). Germline V CDR1 and CDR2: MGHDK, SYGVNS. V dropped 5 bases and J dropped 4 bases, with 16 bases sitting between them. The CDR3 spans 15 residues. CDR3: CASSTAGLGADTQYF. The CDR3 nucleotides read TGTGCCAGCAGTACCGCGGGCCTGGGCGCAGATACGCAGTATTTT.

V usage is TRBV29-1 and J usage is TRBJ2-4; D not certain. The CDR3 sequence is 10 residues long. Germline assignment: CDR1 SQVTM and CDR2 ANQGSEA. V was clipped by 7 bases and J by 7 bases, with 8 bases between them. The CDR3 DNA follows: TGCAGCGCGATAGATAACATTCAGTACTTC. Encoded protein: CSAIDNIQYF.

The chain couples TRBV6-5 to TRBJ2-7, with a possible D match to TRBD2 (5 bases). Germline CDR1 and CDR2: MNHEY and SVGAGI. CDR3 size: 18 residues. V was cut by 3 bases and J by 4 bases, with 25 bases left in between. CDR3 sequence reads: CASSYANPGSFSEYEQYF. CDR3 nucleotides: TGTGCCAGCAGTTATGCAAACCCGGGATCCTTCTCGGAGTACGAGCAGTACTTC.

This clonotype was picked up a small number of times. The chain links TRBV6-2 or TRBV6-3 to TRBJ1-2; D not resolved. The CDR3 covers 13 residues. Looked up from germline, CDR1 is MNHEY and CDR2 is SVGEGT. Deletions cut 2 bases from V and 8 bases from J, with 12 bases between. The chain's CDR3 is CASSYNGIGGYTF. The DNA for the CDR3 is TGTGCCAGCAGTTACAACGGAATTGGAGGCTACACCTTC.

This clonotype was found a few times. The J gene is TRBJ2-5, the V gene TRBV5-4; 7 nucleotides line up with TRBD2. From germline, CDR1 is SGHNT and CDR2 YYREEE (reference sequence). Germline trimming cut 4 bases from V and 4 bases from J; bases unmatched to any gene: 7. The CDR3 consists of 14 residues. CDR3 sequence reads: CASSSLSSGETQYF. DNA of the CDR3: TGTGCCAGCAGCAGCCTCTCTAGCGGAGAGACCCAGTACTTC.

A few counts support this clonotype. The V and J genes are TRBV6-2 or TRBV6-3 and TRBJ2-7; unclear D gene. CDR3 length: 12 residues. V was trimmed by 1 base and J by 1 base, leaving 2 bases between them. The germline V gene has CDR1 MNHEY and CDR2 SVGEGT. The CDR3: CASSYFSYEQYF. The CDR3 DNA reads TGTGCCAGCAGTTACTTTTCCTACGAGCAGTACTTC.

The rearrangement joins TRBV28 to TRBJ2-5, with TRBD1 as a possible D gene (6 bases). Looked up from germline, CDR1 is MDHEN and CDR2 is SYDVKM. The CDR3 runs 15 residues. Trimming took 6 bases from V and 5 from J, leaving 19 bases between them. The CDR3 loop reads CASRTTGVRGETQYF. The CDR3 bases are TGTGCCAGCAGAACGACAGGCGTTAGGGGGGAGACCCAGTACTTC.

Only a few counts were recorded for this clonotype. The chain combines TRBV7-2 with TRBJ2-6, with a weak D call TRBD2 (5 bases). Germline-derived CDR1 and CDR2 are SGHTA and FQGNSA. The CDR3 sequence is 14 residues long. Trimming took off 4 bases at V and 9 bases at J, with 13 bases between the two ends. The CDR3 bases are TGTGCCAGCAGCTCTTCCCCCGGGAACAACGTCCTGACTTTC. This translates into CASSSSPGNNVLTF.

This clonotype was counted a few times. The V gene is TRBV29-1, the J gene TRBJ2-1, with D unresolved. Germline assignment: CDR1 SQVTM and CDR2 ANQGSEA. V gave up 2 bases and J gave up 8 bases, with 10 bases separating them. The CDR3 contains 12 residues. CDR3 in amino acids: CSVEFVGYEQFF. The CDR3 nucleotides read TGCAGCGTTGAATTCGTCGGGTATGAGCAGTTCTTC.

This chain links TRBV20-1 with TRBJ2-2; D gene ambiguous. Trimming left V 4 bases short and J 2 bases short, with 8 bases between. This CDR3 spans 13 amino acids. Looked up from germline, CDR1 is DFQATT and CDR2 is SNEGSKA (reference sequence). The CDR3 protein is CSAIYPNTGELFF. The CDR3 nucleotides are TGCAGTGCTATTTATCCCAACACCGGGGAGCTGTTTTTT.

A word on this clonotype: This may be a read error: a much more frequent sequence differs by one nucleotide. The genes are TRBV11-2 and TRBJ1-6; 12 bases map to TRBD1. The CDR3 consists of 18 residues. CDR1 and CDR2 (germline): SGHAT, FQNNGV. The CDR3 DNA reads TGTGCCAGCAGCTTAGTCGGGGGGACAGGGGGCACGCGCTCACCCCACCACTTT. It specifies CASSLVGGTGGTRSPHHF.

This clonotype has just a few counts. The chain couples TRBV3-1 to TRBJ2-7, with no clear D. The CDR3 length is 16 residues. Germline loops: CDR1 LGHDT, CDR2 YNNKEL (reference sequence). The V end lost 4 bases, the J end lost 2 bases, and 18 bases lay between the germline ends. The CDR3 DNA reads TGTGCCAGCAGCCCCGCAGATTGGTCAGGTCCCTACGAGCAGTACTTC. Protein sequence: CASSPADWSGPYEQYF.

J is TRBJ1-2 and V is TRBV9; D may be TRBD1 (5 bases). The CDR3 consists of 16 residues. V was pared by 3 bases and J by 2 bases, with 17 bases between. From germline, CDR1 is SGDLS and CDR2 YYNGEE. The CDR3 region is CASSAPYDGGNYGYTF. In nucleotides, the CDR3 is TGTGCCAGCAGCGCCCCCTACGATGGGGGAAACTATGGCTACACCTTC. Full variable domain (rest looked up from reference TRBV9 and TRBJ1-2): DSGVTQTPKHLITATGQRVTLRCSPRSGDLSVYWYQQSLDQGLQFLIQYYNGEERAKGNILERFSAQQFPDLHSELNLSSLELGDSALYFCASSAPYDGGNYGYTFGSGTRLTVV.

The chain carries TRBV18 and TRBJ2-4; no firm D call. Germline CDR1 is KGHSH and CDR2 is LQKENI. The V end lost 6 bases, the J end lost 11 bases, and 17 bases lay between the germline ends. CDR3 length equals 13 residues. Written as DNA, the CDR3 is TGTGCCAGCTCTATCCAGGAGTATAGCCTTCAGTACTTC. Encoded protein: CASSIQEYSLQYF.